The 5 T cell receptor beta chains in this list originate from one sample, sequenced in a study of blood T cell repertoires in COVID-19. This table comes from immunoSEQ multiplex PCR, and its TCRdb copy is limited to in-frame clones, with some not included. The sample has about 280,000 clones, roughly 87% seen once. The sample taken for sequencing was PBMCs or T cells enriched from blood (not recorded which). The source is a woman under 40 who had recovered from COVID-19.

The chain carries TRBV2 and TRBJ2-5, with D possibly TRBD1 on 6 matching bases. The CDR3 totals 15 residues. V lost 7 bases and J lost 2, with 17 bases in between. Germline CDR1 reads SNHLY; CDR2 reads FYNNEI. CDR3 sequence (DNA): TGTGCCAGCACCCCGCCCCCGGGACAACAAGAGACCCAGTACTTC. This encodes CASTPPPGQQETQYF.

The rearrangement joins TRBV6-5 to TRBJ2-1; D possibly corresponds to TRBD1 (6 bases). CDR1 is MNHEY and CDR2 is SVGAGI in the germline V gene. V lost 10 bases to trimming and J lost 10 bases, with 20 bases between them. The CDR3 loop spans 13 amino acids. CDR3 nucleotides: TGTGCCATGGACTGGGGGCCCTCCAGCGAGCAGTTCTTC. The encoded protein is CAMDWGPSSEQFF.

The chain recombines TRBV15 with TRBJ1-1; no definite D call. Trimming stripped 0 bases from V and 1 base from J, with 3 bases between. The CDR3 loop spans 13 amino acids. Looked up from germline, CDR1 is LNHNV and CDR2 is YYDKDF (reference sequence). The CDR3 loop reads CATSRDQNTEAFF. The CDR3 nucleotides are TGTGCCACCAGCAGAGACCAGAACACTGAAGCTTTCTTT.

The count of this clone is one. The chain couples TRBV18 to TRBJ2-7, with 8 bases identical to TRBD2. The CDR3 is made up of 14 amino acids. The V gene end was trimmed by 6 bases and the J gene end by 5 bases; junction bases not matched to a gene: 9. Germline CDR1 reads KGHSH; CDR2 reads LQKENI. CDR3 DNA sequence: TGTGCCAGCTCGTTTACGGGGGGGGACGACGAGCAGTACTTC. Translated: CASSFTGGDDEQYF. The full variable domain, completed using reference TRBV18 and TRBJ2-7, is NAGVMQNPRHLVRRRGQEARLRCSPMKGHSHVYWYRQLPEEGLKFMVYLQKENIIDESGMPKERFSAEFPKEGPSILRIQQVVRGDSAAYFCASSFTGGDDEQYFGPGTRLTVT.

J is TRBJ1-2 and V is TRBV9, with 9 bases that match TRBD1. CDR1 and CDR2 from the germline V gene are SGDLS and YYNGEE. J lost 6 bases, V lost 3 bases, and 9 bases had no gene match. CDR3 length equals 15 residues. The DNA of the CDR3 is TGTGCCAGCAGCGCACCGGGACAGGGCCCAGATGGCTACACCTTC. Protein sequence: CASSAPGQGPDGYTF.